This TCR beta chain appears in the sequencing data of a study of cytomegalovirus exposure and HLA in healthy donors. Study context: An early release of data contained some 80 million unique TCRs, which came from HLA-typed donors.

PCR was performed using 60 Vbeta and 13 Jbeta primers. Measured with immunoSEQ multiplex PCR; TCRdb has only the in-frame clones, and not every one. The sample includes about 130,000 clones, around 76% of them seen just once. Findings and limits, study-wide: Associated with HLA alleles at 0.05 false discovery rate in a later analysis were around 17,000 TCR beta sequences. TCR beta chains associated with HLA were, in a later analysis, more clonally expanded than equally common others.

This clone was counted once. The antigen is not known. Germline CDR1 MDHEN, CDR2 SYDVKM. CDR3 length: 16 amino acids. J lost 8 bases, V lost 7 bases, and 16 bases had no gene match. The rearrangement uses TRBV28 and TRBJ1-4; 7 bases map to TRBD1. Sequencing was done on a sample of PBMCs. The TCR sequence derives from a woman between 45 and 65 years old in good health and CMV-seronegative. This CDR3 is CASNLGQALQEEKLFF. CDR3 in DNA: TGTGCCAGCAACTTAGGACAGGCCCTACAGGAGGAAAAACTGTTTTTT.